The 25 T cell receptor beta chains given below trace back to one sample, sequenced in a study of T cell responses to AZD1222 COVID-19 vaccine. TCRdb's copy holds only in-frame clones and misses some; the assay was immunoSEQ multiplex PCR. The sample has around 150,000 clones; more than 90% are singletons. This sample comprised peripheral blood, obtained 28 days after the second AZD1222 dose. The receptor set was obtained from an adult who received the AZD1222 COVID-19 vaccine.

The chain recombines TRBV15 with TRBJ2-1; D may match TRBD1 or TRBD2 (5 bases each). V gave up 1 base and J gave up 2 bases, with 12 bases separating them. There are 16 residues in the CDR3. Germline CDR1 LNHNV, CDR2 YYDKDF (reference sequence). CDR3 DNA: TGTGCCACCAGCAGAGTTGGGGACCGAGCCTACAATGAGCAGTTCTTC. Translating it yields CATSRVGDRAYNEQFF.

The chain uses TRBV5-1 and TRBJ2-1; no clear D gene. From germline, CDR1 is SGHRS and CDR2 YFSETQ. The CDR3 consists of 15 residues. Trimming removed 3 bases from V and 5 bases from J, with 15 bases in between. This CDR3 is CASSSKDWVNNEQFF. CDR3 bases: TGCGCCAGCAGCTCCAAAGACTGGGTAAACAATGAGCAGTTCTTC. Looking up the rest from reference TRBV5-1 and TRBJ2-1 gives the full variable domain: KAGVTQTPRYLIKTRGQQVTLSCSPISGHRSVSWYQQTPGQGLQFLFEYFSETQRNKGNFPGRFSGRQFSNSRSEMNVSTLELGDSALYLCASSSKDWVNNEQFFGPGTRLTVL.

The count of this clone is one. The chain joins TRBV5-5 to TRBJ1-4; D call uncertain. The CDR3 extends over 15 amino acids. Trimming cost V 4 bases and J 4 bases, with 14 bases left between them. Germline V gene lookup returns CDR1 SGHKS and CDR2 YYEKEE (reference sequence). The CDR3 loop reads CASSPDPVINEKLFF. As DNA, the CDR3 is TGTGCCAGCAGCCCCGACCCAGTTATTAATGAAAAACTGTTTTTT. Supplemented by reference TRBV5-5 and TRBJ1-4, the full variable domain reads DAGVTQSPTHLIKTRGQQVTLRCSPISGHKSVSWYQQVLGQGPQFIFQYYEKEERGRGNFPDRFSARQFPNYSSELNVNALLLGDSALYLCASSPDPVINEKLFFGSGTQLSVL.

This clone was recorded once. Here the CDR3 reads CASSRLAGGRDEQFF. CDR3 bases: TGCGCCAGCAGTCGGCTAGCGGGAGGTCGGGATGAGCAGTTCTTC. The rearrangement uses TRBV5-1 and TRBJ2-1, with 11 bases that match TRBD2. V shed 5 bases and J 8 bases; nucleotides not matched to a gene: 9. This CDR3 has 15 residues. The V gene's germline CDR1 is SGHRS and CDR2 YFSETQ.

The genes are TRBV19 and TRBJ1-5; no reliable D call. This CDR3 has 15 amino acids. From germline, CDR1 is LNHDA and CDR2 SQIVND (reference sequence). The V end lost 4 bases, the J end lost 4 bases, and 14 bases lay between the germline ends. In DNA, the CDR3 is TGTGCCAGTAGTAGTTCCGGGAAGGTGAATCAGCCCCAGCATTTT. Translation: CASSSSGKVNQPQHF.

This clone was recorded once. The V gene is TRBV15, the J gene TRBJ1-6; D is undetermined. Germline CDR1 is LNHNV and CDR2 is YYDKDF (reference sequence). With 0 bases removed from V and 13 bases from J, the gap between germline ends came to 7 bases. This CDR3 spans 12 amino acids. The CDR3 DNA follows: TGTGCCACCAGCAGAGATAGGCTCCCCCTCCACTTT. Translated: CATSRDRLPLHF.

This clone came up a few times. The chain employs TRBV15 and TRBJ2-3; either TRBD1 or TRBD2 may supply D (5 bases each). The germline V gene has CDR1 LNHNV and CDR2 YYDKDF (reference sequence). Trimming cost V 0 bases and J 2 bases, with 9 bases left between them. The CDR3 has 15 residues. The CDR3 DNA is TGTGCCACCAGCAGAGAGGGACGGGACACAGATACGCAGTATTTT. As protein: CATSREGRDTDTQYF. Using reference TRBV15 and TRBJ2-3 for the parts outside the CDR3, the full variable domain is DAMVIQNPRYQVTQFGKPVTLSCSQTLNHNVMYWYQQKSSQAPKLLFHYYDKDFNNEADTPDNFQSRRPNTSFCFLDIRSPGLGDTAMYLCATSREGRDTDTQYFGPGTRLTVL.

This chain connects TRBV6-5 to TRBJ2-1; D is unclear. Germline CDR1 reads MNHEY; CDR2 reads SVGAGI. This CDR3 has 11 amino acids. V shed 6 bases and J shed 12 bases, with 12 bases lying between them. CDR3 region: CASSRRIGQFF. The CDR3, as DNA: TGTGCCAGCAGCCGGCGGATAGGGCAGTTCTTC.

This clone was observed a handful of times. The rearrangement links TRBV21-1 to TRBJ2-1; the D call of TRBD1 is as the table states it, not checked on the DNA. TRBV21-1 is reported as a pseudogene. The CDR3 is 19 amino acids. The CDR3: CASSNSPNLDRGRDNEQFF. The DNA of the CDR3 is TGTGCCAGCAGCAACAGCCCAAATCTAGACAGGGGTCGGGACAATGAGCAGTTCTTC.

The J gene is TRBJ2-2, the V gene TRBV14; TRBD2 might be the D (5 bases). The V gene's germline CDR1 is SGHDN and CDR2 FVKESK. The CDR3 has 15 residues. V dropped 4 bases and J dropped 3 bases, with 12 bases sitting between them. CDR3 in amino acids: CASSLREFDTGELFF. In nucleotides, the CDR3 is TGTGCCAGCAGCCTTCGGGAATTCGACACCGGGGAGCTGTTTTTT.

The genes are TRBV7-8 and TRBJ2-5, with 9 bases fitting TRBD2. The CDR3 sequence is 15 residues long. After removal of 5 bases from V and 4 bases from J, the junction contained 8 bases not matched to a gene. The germline CDR1 and CDR2 sequences are SGHVS and FQNEAQ. CDR3 region: CASSPSGVGGETQYF. In nucleotides, the CDR3 is TGTGCCAGCAGCCCTAGCGGGGTAGGGGGAGAGACCCAGTACTTC.

This chain links TRBV3-1 (or the pseudogene TRBV3-2) with TRBJ1-1; TRBD1 might be the D (5 bases). This CDR3 region has 17 residues. Trimming took 3 bases from V and 5 from J, leaving 22 bases between them. Germline CDR1 LGHDT, CDR2 YNNKEL (reference sequence). Written as DNA, the CDR3 is TGTGCCAGCAGCCAGCTTCCCCCCCTGGGTGGGGGAACTGAAGCTTTCTTT. It translates to CASSQLPPLGGGTEAFF.

The J gene is TRBJ2-2, the V gene TRBV18; D not resolved. The germline gives CDR1 KGHSH, CDR2 LQKENI. V dropped 3 bases and J dropped 4 bases, with 9 bases sitting between them. The CDR3 is 14 residues long. The CDR3 protein is CASSPGGPTGELFF. The CDR3 DNA reads as TGTGCCAGCTCACCTGGTGGCCCCACCGGGGAGCTGTTTTTT.

The genes are TRBV19 and TRBJ2-2; TRBD2 matches at 9 bases. Germline V gene sequence: CDR1 LNHDA, CDR2 SQIVND (reference sequence). The CDR3 consists of 15 residues. Trimming cost V 2 bases and J 2 bases; bases outside gene matches: 0. CDR3 loop: CASSILAGNTGELFF. Here the CDR3 DNA reads TGTGCCAGTAGTATACTAGCGGGAAACACCGGGGAGCTGTTTTTT.

A word on this clone: Other DNA sequences in this specimen translate into the identical CDR3. J is TRBJ2-7 and V is TRBV10-3, with TRBD1 identical over 10 bases. Germline V gene lookup returns CDR1 ENHRY and CDR2 SYGVKD. CDR3 length: 15 amino acids. Trimming took 0 bases from V and 3 from J; bases not matched to a gene: 2. Here the CDR3 reads CAISESGTGVYEQYF. CDR3 DNA sequence: TGTGCCATCAGTGAGTCCGGGACAGGGGTCTACGAGCAGTACTTC.

This chain links TRBV3-1 (or the pseudogene TRBV3-2) with TRBJ2-7, with D perhaps matching TRBD2 (5 bases). This CDR3 comprises 13 residues. Trimming took 8 bases from V and 0 from J, leaving 11 bases between them. Germline CDR1 reads LGHDT; CDR2 reads YNNKEL (reference sequence). This chain's CDR3 is CASARESSYEQYF. In nucleotides, the CDR3 is TGTGCCAGCGCCCGGGAAAGCTCCTACGAGCAGTACTTC.

The V call is TRBV4-3, the J call TRBJ2-7, with 10 bases identical to TRBD2. The CDR3 extends over 17 amino acids. Germline CDR1 is LGHNA and CDR2 is YSLEER. V dropped 0 bases and J dropped 1; count of bases not matched to a gene: 6. The CDR3 protein is CASSQDRALAGSYEQYF. CDR3 DNA: TGCGCCAGCAGCCAAGATCGCGCACTAGCGGGGTCCTACGAGCAGTACTTC.

This clone was found once. The rearrangement joins TRBV5-4 to TRBJ2-1; TRBD2 aligns across 9 bases. The V and J ends lost 1 base and 15 bases, in that order; junction bases with no gene match: 8. The CDR3 sequence is 13 residues long. Germline loops: CDR1 SGHNT, CDR2 YYREEE (reference sequence). As DNA, the CDR3 is TGTGCCAGCAGCTTGAAATTAGCGGGAGAACTGTTCTTC. This gives the protein CASSLKLAGELFF.

This clone was detected a few times. This chain connects TRBV29-1 to TRBJ2-7; a possible D gene is TRBD2 (5 bases). With 2 bases removed from V and 3 bases from J, the gap between germline ends came to 8 bases. Germline V CDR1 and CDR2: SQVTM, ANQGSEA. The CDR3 is made up of 12 amino acids. CDR3 in amino acids: CSVERGGYEQYF. In DNA, the CDR3 is TGCAGCGTTGAACGGGGTGGCTACGAGCAGTACTTC.

The table lists this clone with a count of one. The chain employs TRBV7-9 and TRBJ2-3; 10 bases align to TRBD2. Looked up from germline, CDR1 is SEHNR and CDR2 is FQNEAQ (reference sequence). The length of the CDR3 is 14 residues. The V gene end was trimmed by 5 bases and the J gene end by 4 bases; junction bases not matched to a gene: 3. Here the CDR3 DNA reads TGTGCCAGCAGCCCCGGGACTAGCGCAGATACGCAGTATTTT. It encodes CASSPGTSADTQYF.

The chain is built from TRBV24-1 and TRBJ2-1; 7 positions match TRBD2. The germline V gene has CDR1 KGHDR and CDR2 SFDVKD. The CDR3 has 15 amino acids. The V segment lost 7 bases and the J segment 2 bases; nucleotides outside the gene matches: 7. Here the CDR3 reads CATSVAGPTYNEQFF. Here the CDR3 DNA reads TGTGCCACCAGCGTAGCGGGTCCTACCTACAATGAGCAGTTCTTC.

V is TRBV15 and J is TRBJ2-7; 11 bases agree with TRBD2. CDR3 length: 14 amino acids. V shed 5 bases, J shed 4 bases, and the junction held 4 bases outside the gene matches. CDR1 and CDR2 (germline): LNHNV, YYDKDF (reference sequence). The CDR3 loop is CATSPSGRFYEQYF. DNA of the CDR3: TGTGCCACCAGCCCTAGCGGGAGGTTTTACGAGCAGTACTTC.

CDR3 DNA sequence: TGCAGCGTTGAAGTTTTCGGGACAGGGTCAGCAGATACGCAGTATTTT. Translation gives CSVEVFGTGSADTQYF. This sequence joins TRBV29-1 and TRBJ2-3; TRBD1 matches at 9 bases. The J segment lost 4 bases and the V segment lost 1 base, leaving 9 bases of the junction unmatched. Germline V gene sequence: CDR1 SQVTM, CDR2 ANQGSEA. The CDR3 loop spans 16 amino acids.

J is TRBJ1-1 and V is TRBV11-2, with D tentatively TRBD1 (5 bases). Germline assignment: CDR1 SGHAT and CDR2 FQNNGV. V lost 0 bases and J lost 6, with 11 bases in between. This CDR3 spans 14 amino acids. In DNA, the CDR3 is TGTGCCAGCAGCTTAGAAGGCAGGGCATCTGAAGCTTTCTTT. Amino acid sequence: CASSLEGRASEAFF.

The chain couples TRBV3-1 (or the pseudogene TRBV3-2) to TRBJ2-3; D not resolved. V dropped 0 bases and J dropped 6 bases, with 10 bases sitting between them. Per germline, CDR1 LGHDT and CDR2 YNNKEL (reference sequence). The CDR3 sequence is 14 residues long. The CDR3 nucleotides read TGTGCCAGCAGCCAAGACCTAGTGGCGGATACGCAGTATTTT. Its translation: CASSQDLVADTQYF.